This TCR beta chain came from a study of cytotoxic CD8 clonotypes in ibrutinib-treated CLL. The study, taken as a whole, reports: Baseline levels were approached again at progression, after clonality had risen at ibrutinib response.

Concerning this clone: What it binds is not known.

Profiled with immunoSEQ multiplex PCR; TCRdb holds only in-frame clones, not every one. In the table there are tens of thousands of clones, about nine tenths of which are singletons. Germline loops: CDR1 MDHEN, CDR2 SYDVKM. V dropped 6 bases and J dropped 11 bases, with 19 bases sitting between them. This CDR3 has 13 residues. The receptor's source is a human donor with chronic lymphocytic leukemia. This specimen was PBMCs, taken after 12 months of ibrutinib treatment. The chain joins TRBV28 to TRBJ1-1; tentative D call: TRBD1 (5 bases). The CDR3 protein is CASRATGTGRAFF. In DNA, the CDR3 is TGTGCCAGCAGGGCCACCGGGACCGGTAGGGCTTTCTTT.